What follows describes a single T cell receptor beta chain. With V trimmed by 6 bases and J by 5 bases, 11 bases remained unmatched. CDR1 is SNHLY and CDR2 is FYNNEI in the germline V gene. The CDR3 spans 16 residues. This sample is part of a study of early stage breast cancer tumors. About the research overall: Around 10-fold was the mean read coverage per sample.

Sequencing used immunoSEQ multiplex PCR; TCRdb keeps in-frame clones, though not all of them. The data show 45,000 to 60,000 clones, about 90% seen once. This TCR came from a person aged 65 to 85 with breast cancer. The sample comprised blood. The V gene is TRBV2, the J gene TRBJ2-1; 9 bases align to TRBD2. As DNA, the CDR3 is TGTGCCAGCAGCCAAACGCGGCGGGAGGGAAACAATGAGCAGTTCTTC. It translates to CASSQTRREGNNEQFF.